This TCR beta chain came from a study of molecular identifiers for immune sequencing clone quantification. Study context: RNA from approximately 20,000 or 98,000 naive CD8 cells was split five ways in replicates, with four sequenced. General study points: Clones exceeding 20 RNA copies carried over 97% of effector molecules but under 1% of naive-cell molecules. Because of identical TCR molecules sharing a barcode, sizes of highly expanded clones could be underestimated.

Previously described methods and listed TCR primers were employed for the bulk TCR libraries. Each CDR3 protein is one row after TCRdb ran MiXCR on the PCR reads. The top ten clones hold 0.85% to 1% of a sample with approximately 97,000 distinct CDR3 sequences, more than 20% of them seen once. CDR3 length: 18 residues. V shed 4 bases and J shed 5 bases, with 26 bases lying between them. CDR1 is MGHRA and CDR2 is YSYEKL in the germline V gene. This clonotype was counted a single time. Its target is not known. A read error may explain this, as a much larger clone is one base away. The sequence was collected from a human donor in good health. Some libraries in this study had Jurkat cell RNA spiked in. Input material: naive CD8+ T cells from blood, with Jurkat cell RNA spiked in. As to subset: FACS-sorted CD8+CD4-CCR7+CD45RA+ naive T cells. The V gene is TRBV4-1, the J gene TRBJ1-2, with D possibly TRBD1 on 5 matching bases. This CDR3 reads CASSPQSLDWGLHYGYTF. The CDR3, as DNA: TGCGCCAGCAGCCCCCAAAGCCTGGACTGGGGCCTTCATTATGGCTACACCTTC.